The 16 T cell receptor beta chains reported below all come from one sample, sequenced in a study of cytomegalovirus exposure and HLA in healthy donors. PCR was performed using 60 Vbeta and 13 Jbeta primers. The assay was immunoSEQ multiplex PCR, and TCRdb's table has in-frame clones only and misses some. The listing contains under 150,000 clones. The sample consisted of PBMCs. Receptors were obtained from a man aged 35-49 years in good health and CMV-seronegative.

The chain is built from TRBV19 and TRBJ1-1; D is possibly TRBD1 (6 bases). CDR1 and CDR2 (germline): LNHDA, SQIVND (reference sequence). The germline V and J ends were trimmed by 8 bases and 1 base, with 17 bases remaining between them. The CDR3 has 15 residues. The CDR3 nucleotides read TGTGCCAGTCCTCCTCCAGGGGCTGGGAACACTGAAGCTTTCTTT. Translating it yields CASPPPGAGNTEAFF.

Comment on this clone: Germline and junction disagree at one end, which may indicate a read error. The rearrangement uses TRBV7-3 and TRBJ2-3; weak D call: TRBD1 (5 bases). CDR3 length: 15 amino acids. Germline CDR1 reads SGHTA; CDR2 reads FQGTGA. The CDR3 loop reads CASSLMGPGTDAQYF. In DNA form, the CDR3 reads TGTGCCAGCAGCTTAATGGGGCCGGGCACAGATGCGCAGTATTTT.

This rearrangement joins TRBV6-7 to TRBJ1-1; D uncertain. TRBV6-7 is recorded as an ORF, its role being uncertain. Trimming took 3 bases from V and 11 from J, leaving 22 bases between them. This CDR3 contains 15 residues. CDR3 coding DNA: TGTGCCAGCAGTTATATAAACCTAACCGGGAGTCGGGCTTTCTTT. Translated: CASSYINLTGSRAFF.

The chain couples TRBV6-5 to TRBJ1-2; D remains unclear. V was clipped by 5 bases and J by 8 bases, with 18 bases between them. CDR1 is MNHEY, CDR2 SVGAGI, per germline. The CDR3 sequence is 14 residues long. CDR3: CASSPEVQVYGYTF. The CDR3 nucleotides read TGTGCCAGCAGTCCGGAAGTTCAGGTCTACGGCTACACCTTC.

This rearrangement joins TRBV5-1 to TRBJ1-2, with D perhaps TRBD1 (5 bases). The CDR3 extends over 11 amino acids. The germline V and J ends were trimmed by 4 bases and 5 bases, with 6 bases remaining between them. Germline CDR1 SGHRS, CDR2 YFSETQ. CDR3 nucleotide sequence: TGCGCCAGCAGCCAGGGATATGGCTACACCTTC. This codes for CASSQGYGYTF.

The gene calls are TRBV25-1 and TRBJ2-1; 15 bases are a match to TRBD2. The germline V gene has CDR1 MGHDK and CDR2 SYGVNS. The CDR3 consists of 18 residues. V lost 4 bases to trimming and J lost 6 bases; unmatched junction nucleotides: 10. As DNA, the CDR3 is TGTGCCAGCAGTGGGGGACTAGCGGGGGGCCGGGGGCCCAATGAGCAGTTCTTC. Translating gives CASSGGLAGGRGPNEQFF.

This sequence joins TRBV7-9 and TRBJ1-1; D is undetermined. Germline CDR1 and CDR2: SEHNR and FQNEAQ (reference sequence). This CDR3 has 15 amino acids. The V end lost 1 base, the J end lost 6 bases, and 15 bases lay between the germline ends. This CDR3 is CASSLVLGGGSEAFF. The CDR3 DNA reads as TGTGCCAGCAGCTTAGTTCTGGGAGGTGGTTCTGAAGCTTTCTTT.

The CDR3 bases are TGTGCCAGCAGTTTATCGTGGCAGGGAGGTAGCTATAATTCACCCCTCCACTTT. Translating gives CASSLSWQGGSYNSPLHF. The rearrangement joins TRBV27 to TRBJ1-6; TRBD1 is a possible D gene (5 bases). The CDR3 sequence is 18 residues long. Trimming left V 0 bases short and J 3 bases short, with 15 bases between. Germline lookup yields CDR1 MNHEY and CDR2 SMNVEV (reference sequence).

J is TRBJ2-1 and V is TRBV5-1; TRBD1 aligns across 10 bases. This CDR3 has 15 residues. In germline, CDR1 is SGHRS, CDR2 YFSETQ. V gave up 4 bases and J gave up 9 bases; unmatched junction bases: 10. The CDR3 protein is CASSREGQGFGEQFF. CDR3 DNA sequence: TGCGCCAGCAGCCGGGAGGGACAGGGGTTCGGTGAGCAGTTCTTC.

The chain recombines TRBV4-2 with TRBJ2-2, with 11 bases fitting TRBD2. The CDR3 covers 16 residues. V shed 2 bases and J 5 bases; nucleotides not matched to a gene: 4. CDR1 is LGHNA, CDR2 YNFKEQ, per germline. CDR3 sequence reads: CASSQFPSGGTGELFF. The CDR3 coding sequence is TGTGCCAGCAGCCAATTCCCTAGCGGGGGGACCGGGGAGCTGTTTTTT.

The V gene is TRBV4-1, the J gene TRBJ1-1; D might be TRBD1 (5 bases). This CDR3 spans 17 amino acids. Germline V CDR1 and CDR2: MGHRA, YSYEKL. V shed 4 bases and J shed 0 bases, with 18 bases lying between them. CDR3 sequence (DNA): TGCGCCAGCAGCCCACGCATTGACAGCCAAATGAACACTGAAGCTTTCTTT. The encoded protein is CASSPRIDSQMNTEAFF.

This sequence joins TRBV6-4 and TRBJ1-5, with D unresolved. CDR3 length: 18 residues. With 7 bases removed from V and 2 bases from J, the gap between germline ends came to 24 bases. CDR1 and CDR2 (germline): MRHNA, SNTAGT. The CDR3: CASKWMRHRPRGNQPQHF. CDR3 coding DNA: TGTGCCAGCAAATGGATGAGACATCGACCGAGGGGCAATCAGCCCCAGCATTTT.

The J gene is TRBJ2-7, the V gene TRBV2, with a weak D call TRBD2 (6 bases). This CDR3 has 12 amino acids. From germline, CDR1 is SNHLY and CDR2 FYNNEI. Trimming left V 3 bases short and J 4 bases short, with 7 bases between. The CDR3 protein is CASSEGGYEQYF. The DNA for the CDR3 is TGTGCCAGCAGTGAGGGGGGTTACGAGCAGTACTTC.

A note on this clone: Other DNA sequences from this sample encode an identical CDR3 as well. The chain uses TRBV6-5 and TRBJ1-5; the match to TRBD1 covers 9 bases. Unmatched junction bases numbered 3, after V lost 6 bases and J lost 0 bases. The V gene's germline CDR1 is MNHEY and CDR2 SVGAGI. The CDR3 loop spans 15 amino acids. The CDR3 here is CASRTGGDSNQPQHF. The CDR3 DNA sequence: TGTGCCAGCAGAACAGGGGGCGATAGCAATCAGCCCCAGCATTTT.

The CDR3 loop is CASSLEQGATYEQYF. As DNA, the CDR3 is TGCGCCAGCAGCTTGGAACAGGGGGCGACCTACGAGCAGTACTTC. The rearrangement joins TRBV5-1 to TRBJ2-7; 9 nucleotides agree with TRBD1. Germline V CDR1 and CDR2: SGHRS, YFSETQ. This CDR3 is 15 amino acids long. J lost 2 bases, V lost 0 bases, and 3 bases had no gene match. Based on the CDR3 plus reference TRBV5-1 and TRBJ2-7, the full variable domain is KAGVTQTPRYLIKTRGQQVTLSCSPISGHRSVSWYQQTPGQGLQFLFEYFSETQRNKGNFPGRFSGRQFSNSRSEMNVSTLELGDSALYLCASSLEQGATYEQYFGPGTRLTVT.

The V gene is TRBV18, the J gene TRBJ2-7; no clear D gene. CDR1 is KGHSH, CDR2 LQKENI, per germline. The CDR3 sequence is 15 residues long. Between the trimmed V and J ends, which lost 6 bases and 0 bases, there was a span of 15 bases. CDR3 nucleotide sequence: TGTGCCAGCTCGCCCCAGGCGAGTAGCTCCTACGAGCAGTACTTC. Its protein is CASSPQASSSYEQYF.